The next 5 T cell receptor beta chains were all read from a single sample in a study of CD8+CD57+ T cells in acquired aplastic anemia. CDR3 and TCR beta VDJ profiling relied on a genomic DNA template. Each CDR3 protein is one row after TCRdb ran MiXCR on the reads. The repertoire holds a few hundred thousand distinct CDR3 sequences, with roughly 68% as singletons. The sequencing input was sorted CD4+, CD8+, or CD8+CD57+ T cells (not recorded which) from PBMCs. These receptors all come from a human donor in good health, serving as a control.

This clonotype was detected many times. V is TRBV11-3 and J is TRBJ2-1; D is undetermined. V was pared by 4 bases and J by 4 bases, with 11 bases between. Germline lookup yields CDR1 SGHNT and CDR2 YENEEA. The CDR3 loop spans 14 amino acids. CDR3 DNA: TGTGCCAGCAGCTCTACGTCTACGTACAATGAGCAGTTCTTC. It is translated as CASSSTSTYNEQFF.

V is TRBV9 and J is TRBJ1-6; a weak D match, TRBD1 (5 bases). Trimming took 3 bases from V and 16 from J, leaving 23 bases between them. CDR3 length: 15 amino acids. Germline lookup yields CDR1 SGDLS and CDR2 YYNGEE. CDR3 coding DNA: TGTGCCAGCAGCGCAGCTCAGGGTGCAAATGAAAAACTCCACTTT. This gives the protein CASSAAQGANEKLHF.

A note on this clonotype: The junction differs from germline at one of its ends, possibly a read error. The J gene is TRBJ2-3, the V gene TRBV29-1; D is unclear. This CDR3 is 12 amino acids long. Per the germline V gene, CDR1 is SQVTM and CDR2 is ANQGSEA. The CDR3 nucleotides read TGCAGCGTTGAGGTTAGCACAGATACGCAGGAATTT. It is translated as CSVEVSTDTQEF.

Points on this clonotype: The junction shows a germline mismatch at one end, possibly a read error. V usage is TRBV7-2 and J usage is TRBJ1-5, with unresolved D. CDR1 is SGHTA and CDR2 is FQGNSA in the germline V gene. There are 13 residues in the CDR3. The DNA of the CDR3 is TGTGCCAGCAGCCGAGAACAGAGAGACACTGAAGCTTTC. Protein: CASSREQRDTEAF. The whole variable domain, filled in from reference TRBV7-2 and TRBJ1-5, reads GAGVSQSPSNKVTEKGKDVELRCDPISGHTALYWYRQSLGQGLEFLIYFQGNSAPDKSGLPSDRFSAERTGGSVSTLTIQRTQQEDSAVYLCASSREQRDTEAFGDGTRLSIL.

V gene TRBV12-3 or TRBV12-4 combines with J gene TRBJ2-5, with D maybe TRBD2 (5 bases). The CDR3 sequence is 13 residues long. V lost 6 bases to trimming and J lost 5 bases, with 13 bases between them. The DNA for the CDR3 is TGTGCCAGCAGAAGTAATCCGGGGGAGACCCAGTACTTC. This gives the protein CASRSNPGETQYF.